Here is one T cell receptor beta chain with its context. Antigen specificity is unknown. The repertoire was sequenced with immunoSEQ multiplex PCR; TCRdb's copy has only in-frame clones and lacks some. Of about 99,000 clones detected, roughly nine tenths appear once; the ten largest clones hold around 8.3%. The source of the sample is a study of T cell responses to AZD1222 COVID-19 vaccine. The germline V gene encodes CDR1 SGHTA and CDR2 FQGNSA. V lost 2 bases and J lost 7; bases outside the gene matches: 5. This CDR3 is 14 amino acids long. Overall study results and limits: Close to half of all spike-specific TCRs reportedly target regions of the variants that are unmutated. Donors in the cohort were predominantly white British and more often female, and clonal diversity was possibly underestimated. CD4 TCRs covered the whole spike, strongest at regions 160-218 and 743-854.

This receptor was obtained from an adult who received the AZD1222 COVID-19 vaccine. The chain employs TRBV7-2 and TRBJ2-1; the match to TRBD2 covers 7 bases. The specimen was peripheral blood, collected 28 days after the second AZD1222 dose. The CDR3 region is CASSLSPAGNEQFF. CDR3 in DNA: TGTGCCAGCAGCTTATCTCCAGCGGGGAATGAGCAGTTCTTC.